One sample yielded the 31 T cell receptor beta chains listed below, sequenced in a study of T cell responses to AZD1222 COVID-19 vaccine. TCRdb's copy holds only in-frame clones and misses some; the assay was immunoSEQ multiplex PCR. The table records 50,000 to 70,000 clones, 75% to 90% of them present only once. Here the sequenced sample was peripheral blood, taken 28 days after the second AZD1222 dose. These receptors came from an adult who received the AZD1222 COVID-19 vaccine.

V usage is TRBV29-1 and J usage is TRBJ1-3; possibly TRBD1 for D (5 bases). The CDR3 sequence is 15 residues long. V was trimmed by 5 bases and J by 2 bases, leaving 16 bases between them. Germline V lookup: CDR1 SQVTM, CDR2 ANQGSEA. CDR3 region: CSVMRDGNTGNTIYF. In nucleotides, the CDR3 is TGCAGCGTTATGAGGGACGGAAACACTGGAAACACCATATATTTT.

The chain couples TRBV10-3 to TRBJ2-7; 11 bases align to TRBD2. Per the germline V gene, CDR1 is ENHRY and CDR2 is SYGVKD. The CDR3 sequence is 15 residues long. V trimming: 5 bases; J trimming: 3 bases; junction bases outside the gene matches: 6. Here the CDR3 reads CAISSSGRNNYEQYF. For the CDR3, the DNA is TGTGCCATCAGTTCTAGCGGGAGGAATAACTACGAGCAGTACTTC.

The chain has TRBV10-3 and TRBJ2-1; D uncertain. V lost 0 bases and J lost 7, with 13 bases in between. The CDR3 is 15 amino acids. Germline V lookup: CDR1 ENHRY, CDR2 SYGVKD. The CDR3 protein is CAISESWGSTNEQFF. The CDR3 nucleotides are TGTGCCATCAGTGAGTCATGGGGTAGCACGAATGAGCAGTTCTTC.

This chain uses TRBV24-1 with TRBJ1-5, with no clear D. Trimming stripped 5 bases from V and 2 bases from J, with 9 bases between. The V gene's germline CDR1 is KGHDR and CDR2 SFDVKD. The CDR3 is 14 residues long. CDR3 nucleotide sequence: TGTGCCACCAGTGGACAATGGGGCAATCAGCCCCAGCATTTT. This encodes CATSGQWGNQPQHF.

Here the CDR3 reads CASSFHRGETSGRTDTQYF. The DNA for the CDR3 is TGTGCCAGCAGCTTCCACAGGGGAGAAACTAGCGGGCGCACAGATACGCAGTATTTT. The chain uses TRBV7-6 and TRBJ2-3; 9 bases line up with TRBD2. Looked up from germline, CDR1 is SGHVS and CDR2 is FNYEAQ. The CDR3 contains 19 residues. V lost 3 bases, J lost 1 base, and 14 bases stayed unmatched.

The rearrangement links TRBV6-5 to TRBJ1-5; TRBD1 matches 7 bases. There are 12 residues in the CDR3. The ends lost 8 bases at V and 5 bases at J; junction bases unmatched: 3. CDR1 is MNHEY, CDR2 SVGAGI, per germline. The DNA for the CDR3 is TGTGCCAGCGGGGACAGCGATCAGCCCCAGCATTTT. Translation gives CASGDSDQPQHF.

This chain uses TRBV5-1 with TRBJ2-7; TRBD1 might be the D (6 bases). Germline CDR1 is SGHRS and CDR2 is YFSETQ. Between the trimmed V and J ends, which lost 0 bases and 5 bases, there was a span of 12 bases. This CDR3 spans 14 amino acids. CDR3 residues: CASSLETGSHEQYF. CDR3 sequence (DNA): TGCGCCAGCAGCTTGGAAACAGGGTCCCACGAGCAGTACTTC.

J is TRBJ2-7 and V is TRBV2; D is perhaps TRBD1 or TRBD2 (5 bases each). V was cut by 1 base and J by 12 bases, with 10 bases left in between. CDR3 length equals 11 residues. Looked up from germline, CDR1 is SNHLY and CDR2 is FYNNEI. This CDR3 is CASSEVRDLYF. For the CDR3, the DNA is TGTGCCAGCAGTGAAGTGAGGGACCTGTACTTC. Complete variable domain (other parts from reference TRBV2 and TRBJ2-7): EPEVTQTPSHQVTQMGQEVILRCVPISNHLYFYWYRQILGQKVEFLVSFYNNEISEKSEIFDDQFSVERPDGSNFTLKIRSTKLEDSAMYFCASSEVRDLYFGPGTRLTVT.

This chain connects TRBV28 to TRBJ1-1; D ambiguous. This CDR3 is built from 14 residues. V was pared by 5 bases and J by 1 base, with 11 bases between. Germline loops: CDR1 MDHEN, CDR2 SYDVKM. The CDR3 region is CASSIRLANTEAFF. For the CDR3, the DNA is TGTGCCAGCAGTATTAGACTGGCGAACACTGAAGCTTTCTTT. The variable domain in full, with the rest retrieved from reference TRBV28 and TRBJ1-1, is DVKVTQSSRYLVKRTGEKVFLECVQDMDHENMFWYRQDPGLGLRLIYFSYDVKMKEKGDIPEGYSVSREKKERFSLILESASTNQTSMYLCASSIRLANTEAFFGQGTRLTVV.

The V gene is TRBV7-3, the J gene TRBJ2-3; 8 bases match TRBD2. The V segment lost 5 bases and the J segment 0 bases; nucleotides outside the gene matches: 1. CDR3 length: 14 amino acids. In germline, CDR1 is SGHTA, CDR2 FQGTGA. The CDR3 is CASSPGGSTDTQYF. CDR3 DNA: TGTGCCAGCAGCCCGGGGGGGAGCACAGATACGCAGTATTTT.

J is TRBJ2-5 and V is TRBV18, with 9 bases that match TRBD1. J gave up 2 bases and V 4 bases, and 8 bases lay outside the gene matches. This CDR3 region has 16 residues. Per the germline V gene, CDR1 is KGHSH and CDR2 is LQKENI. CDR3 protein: CASSLLTGGSQETQYF. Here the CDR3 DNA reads TGTGCCAGCTCACTACTTACAGGGGGCTCGCAAGAGACCCAGTACTTC.

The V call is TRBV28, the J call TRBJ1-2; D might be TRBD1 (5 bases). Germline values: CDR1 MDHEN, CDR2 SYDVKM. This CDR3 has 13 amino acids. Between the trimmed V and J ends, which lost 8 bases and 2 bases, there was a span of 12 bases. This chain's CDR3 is CASARGLNYGYTF. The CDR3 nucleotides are TGTGCCAGCGCTCGGGGACTCAACTATGGCTACACCTTC.

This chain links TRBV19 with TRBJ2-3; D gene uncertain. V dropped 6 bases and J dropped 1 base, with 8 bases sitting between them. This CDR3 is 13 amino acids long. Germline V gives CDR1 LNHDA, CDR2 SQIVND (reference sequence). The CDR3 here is CASSAQGTDTQYF. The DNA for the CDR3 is TGTGCCAGTAGCGCGCAGGGCACAGATACGCAGTATTTT.

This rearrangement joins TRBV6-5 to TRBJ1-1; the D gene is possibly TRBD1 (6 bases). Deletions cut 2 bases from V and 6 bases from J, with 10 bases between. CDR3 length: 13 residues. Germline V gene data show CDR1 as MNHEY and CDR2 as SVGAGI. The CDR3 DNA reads TGTGCCAGCAGTTACGAGAGGACAGCTGAAGCTTTCTTT. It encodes CASSYERTAEAFF.

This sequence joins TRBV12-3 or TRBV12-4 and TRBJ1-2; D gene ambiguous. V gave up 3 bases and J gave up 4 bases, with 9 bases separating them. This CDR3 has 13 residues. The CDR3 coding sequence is TGTGCCAGCAGTTTTACTGGCTCCTATGGCTACACCTTC. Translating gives CASSFTGSYGYTF.

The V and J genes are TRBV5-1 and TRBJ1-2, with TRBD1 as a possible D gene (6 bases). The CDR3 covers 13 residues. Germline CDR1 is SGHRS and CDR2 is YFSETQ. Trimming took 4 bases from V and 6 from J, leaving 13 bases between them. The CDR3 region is CASSPGQNDGYTF. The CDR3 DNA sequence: TGCGCCAGCAGCCCAGGACAGAACGATGGCTACACCTTC. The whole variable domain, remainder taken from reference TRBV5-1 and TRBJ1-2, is KAGVTQTPRYLIKTRGQQVTLSCSPISGHRSVSWYQQTPGQGLQFLFEYFSETQRNKGNFPGRFSGRQFSNSRSEMNVSTLELGDSALYLCASSPGQNDGYTFGSGTRLTVV.

The CDR3: CSVVSFGLTHAKNIQYF. In DNA, the CDR3 is TGCAGCGTTGTCTCTTTCGGTTTGACACACGCAAAAAACATTCAGTACTTC. This rearrangement joins TRBV29-1 to TRBJ2-4; no reliable D call. CDR3 size: 17 residues. Per germline, CDR1 SQVTM and CDR2 ANQGSEA. V lost 4 bases and J lost 4, with 23 bases in between. The whole variable domain, remainder taken from reference TRBV29-1 and TRBJ2-4, is SAVISQKPSRDICQRGTSLTIQCQVDSQVTMMFWYRQQPGQSLTLIATANQGSEATYESGFVIDKFPISRPNLTFSTLTVSNMSPEDSSIYLCSVVSFGLTHAKNIQYFGAGTRLSVL.

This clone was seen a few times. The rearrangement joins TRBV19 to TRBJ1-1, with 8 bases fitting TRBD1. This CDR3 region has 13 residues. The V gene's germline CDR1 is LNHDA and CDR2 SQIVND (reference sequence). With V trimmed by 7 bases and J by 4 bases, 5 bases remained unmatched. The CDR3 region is CASNRQGSTEAFF. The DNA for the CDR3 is TGTGCCAGTAACCGACAGGGGTCCACTGAAGCTTTCTTT.

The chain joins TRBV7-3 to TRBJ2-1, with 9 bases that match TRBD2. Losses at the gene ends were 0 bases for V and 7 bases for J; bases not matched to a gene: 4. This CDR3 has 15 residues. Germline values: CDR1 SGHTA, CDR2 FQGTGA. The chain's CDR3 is CASSLTASGMNEQFF. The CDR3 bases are TGTGCCAGCAGCTTAACCGCTAGCGGGATGAATGAGCAGTTCTTC.

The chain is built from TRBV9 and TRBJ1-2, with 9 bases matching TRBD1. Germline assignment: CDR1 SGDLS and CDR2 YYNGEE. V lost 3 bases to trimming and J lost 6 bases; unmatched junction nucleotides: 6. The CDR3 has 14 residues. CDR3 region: CASSEWDRANGYTF. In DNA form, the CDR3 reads TGTGCCAGCAGCGAGTGGGACAGGGCCAATGGCTACACCTTC.

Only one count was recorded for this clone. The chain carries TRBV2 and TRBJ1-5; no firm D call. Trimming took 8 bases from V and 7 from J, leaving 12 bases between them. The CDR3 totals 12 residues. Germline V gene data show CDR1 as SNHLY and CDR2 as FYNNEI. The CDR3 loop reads CASYGGDQPQHF. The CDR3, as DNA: TGTGCCAGCTACGGAGGTGACCAGCCCCAGCATTTT.

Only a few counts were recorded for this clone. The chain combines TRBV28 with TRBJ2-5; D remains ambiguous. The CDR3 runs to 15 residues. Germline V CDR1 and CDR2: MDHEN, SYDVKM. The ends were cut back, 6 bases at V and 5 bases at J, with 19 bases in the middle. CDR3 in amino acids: CASRHIRVGRETQYF. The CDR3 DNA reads TGTGCCAGCAGACATATCCGGGTAGGACGGGAGACCCAGTACTTC.

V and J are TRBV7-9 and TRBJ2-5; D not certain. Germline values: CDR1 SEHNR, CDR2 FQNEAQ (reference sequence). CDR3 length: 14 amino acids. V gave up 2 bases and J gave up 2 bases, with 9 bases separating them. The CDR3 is CASSLSAGQETQYF. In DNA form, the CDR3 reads TGTGCCAGCAGCTTATCTGCAGGTCAAGAGACCCAGTACTTC.

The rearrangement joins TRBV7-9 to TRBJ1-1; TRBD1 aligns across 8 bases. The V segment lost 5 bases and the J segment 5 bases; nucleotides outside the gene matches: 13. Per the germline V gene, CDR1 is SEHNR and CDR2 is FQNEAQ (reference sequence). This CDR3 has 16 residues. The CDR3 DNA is TGTGCCAGCAGCACACCGGGGGCTACAGGGGGGACTGAAGCTTTCTTT. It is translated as CASSTPGATGGTEAFF. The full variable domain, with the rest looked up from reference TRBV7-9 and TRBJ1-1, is DTGVSQNPRHKITKRGQNVTFRCDPISEHNRLYWYRQTLGQGPEFLTYFQNEAQLEKSRLLSDRFSAERPKGSFSTLEIQRTEQGDSAMYLCASSTPGATGGTEAFFGQGTRLTVV.

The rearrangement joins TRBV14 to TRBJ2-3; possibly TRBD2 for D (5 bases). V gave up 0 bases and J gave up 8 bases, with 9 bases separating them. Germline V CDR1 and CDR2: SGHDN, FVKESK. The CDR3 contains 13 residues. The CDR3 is CASSQERVGTQYF. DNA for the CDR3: TGTGCCAGCAGCCAAGAGAGGGTTGGTACGCAGTATTTT.

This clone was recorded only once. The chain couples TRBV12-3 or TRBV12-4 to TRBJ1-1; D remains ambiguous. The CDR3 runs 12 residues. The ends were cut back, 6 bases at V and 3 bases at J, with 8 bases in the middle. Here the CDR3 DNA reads TGTGCCAGCAGGGTCCCGGACACTGAAGCTTTCTTT. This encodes CASRVPDTEAFF.

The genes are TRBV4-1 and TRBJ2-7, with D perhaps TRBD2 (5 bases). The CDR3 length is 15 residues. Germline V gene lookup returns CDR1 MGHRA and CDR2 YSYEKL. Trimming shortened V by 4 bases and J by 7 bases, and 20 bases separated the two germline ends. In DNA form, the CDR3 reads TGCGCCAGCAGCCGTGAGGGTGAACCCGTCGAGGAGCAGTACTTC. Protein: CASSREGEPVEEQYF.

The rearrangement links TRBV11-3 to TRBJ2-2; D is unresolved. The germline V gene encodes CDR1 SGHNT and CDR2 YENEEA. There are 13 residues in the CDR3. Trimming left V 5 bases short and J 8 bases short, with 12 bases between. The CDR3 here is CASSPSWGGELFF. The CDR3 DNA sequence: TGTGCCAGCAGCCCCAGTTGGGGAGGGGAGCTGTTTTTT.

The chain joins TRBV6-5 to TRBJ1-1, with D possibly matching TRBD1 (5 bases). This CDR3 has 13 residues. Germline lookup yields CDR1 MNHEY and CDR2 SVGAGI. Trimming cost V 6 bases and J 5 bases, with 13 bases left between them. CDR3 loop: CASSNTGGTEAFF. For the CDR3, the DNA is TGTGCCAGCAGCAATACTGGGGGTACTGAAGCTTTCTTT.

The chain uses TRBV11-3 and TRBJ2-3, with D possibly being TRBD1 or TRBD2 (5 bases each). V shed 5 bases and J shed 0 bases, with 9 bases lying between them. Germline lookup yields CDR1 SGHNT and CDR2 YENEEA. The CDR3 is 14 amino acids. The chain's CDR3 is CASSPGRSTDTQYF. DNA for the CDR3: TGTGCCAGCAGCCCGGGACGGAGCACAGATACGCAGTATTTT.

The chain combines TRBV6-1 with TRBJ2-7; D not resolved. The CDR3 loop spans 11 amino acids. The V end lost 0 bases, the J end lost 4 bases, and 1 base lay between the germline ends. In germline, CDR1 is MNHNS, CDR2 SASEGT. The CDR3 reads CASSEAYEQYF. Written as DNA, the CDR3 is TGTGCCAGCAGTGAAGCTTACGAGCAGTACTTC.